This T cell receptor beta chain was profiled in a study of T cells in Graves' hyperthyroidism and ophthalmopathy. Amplified TCR beta CDR3 regions derived from RNA transcripts. Researchers ran a first-round RT-PCR on the TCR CDR3 using the HTBI primer set. TCRdb analysed the multiplex PCR reads with MiXCR anew, one entry per CDR3 protein. The sample contains 270,000 or so distinct CDR3 sequences, approximately 16% of which appear only once. V lost 6 bases to trimming and J lost 5 bases; unmatched junction nucleotides: 11. CDR1 SNHLY and CDR2 FYNNEI come from the germline V gene. This CDR3 spans 15 amino acids.

The V and J genes are TRBV2 and TRBJ2-7, with 9 bases fitting TRBD1. Sequencing used blood. The TCR comes from a woman between 50 and 59 years old with Graves' hyperthyroidism that later progressed to Graves' ophthalmopathy. CDR3 DNA: TGTGCCAGCAGCGTCGACAGGGGGATTGGGGACGAGCAGTACTTC. Amino acids: CASSVDRGIGDEQYF.